These 19 T cell receptor beta chains came from one sample sequenced in a study of shared clonotypes between healthy human individuals. Data came from immunoSEQ multiplex PCR; TCRdb stores just in-frame clones and leaves some out. Counted here are 550,000 to 600,000 clones, about 98% occurring once; the ten biggest clones make up 0.3%. It was CD45RO-negative cells, positively selected for CCR7, that made up naive CD8 cells, with terminally differentiated effector memory CD45RA+ cells excluded. Sequencing was done on a sample of naive CD8+ T cells sorted from blood. The receptor source for this set is a man in his thirties or forties in good health.

J is TRBJ2-7 and V is TRBV11-2, with TRBD1 matching 7 bases. Germline CDR1 and CDR2: SGHAT and FQNNGV. The CDR3 is made up of 14 amino acids. V shed 1 base, J shed 4 bases, and the junction held 4 bases outside the gene matches. The CDR3 DNA sequence: TGTGCCAGCAGCTTAGGGGACAGCCCATACGAGCAGTACTTC. Translation: CASSLGDSPYEQYF.

This clone occurred once. This sequence joins TRBV5-1 and TRBJ2-2; 7 positions match TRBD2. Germline trimming cut 0 bases from V and 7 bases from J; bases unmatched to any gene: 15. CDR1 and CDR2 (germline): SGHRS, YFSETQ. The CDR3 is made up of 18 amino acids. CDR3 nucleotides: TGCGCCAGCAGCTTGGGGCCTGAGCGGGACGTAAAGGTCGGGGAGCTGTTTTTT. Translated, it gives CASSLGPERDVKVGELFF.

The rearrangement uses TRBV29-1 and TRBJ2-2, with 7 bases fitting TRBD2. CDR1 is SQVTM, CDR2 ANQGSEA, per germline. The CDR3 loop spans 12 amino acids. CDR3 amino acids: CSFDAGVGELFF. In DNA, the CDR3 is TGCTCCTTTGATGCGGGAGTAGGGGAGCTGTTTTTT.

A note on this clone: Other nucleotide sequences from this sample produce the same CDR3. This chain joins TRBV29-1 and TRBJ2-1; 9 bases are shared with TRBD2. V was pared by 3 bases and J by 4 bases, with 7 bases of the junction left unmatched. Germline-derived CDR1 and CDR2 are SQVTM and ANQGSEA. The CDR3 has 15 residues. The CDR3 sequence: CSVEGLAGRYNEQFF. In DNA form, the CDR3 reads TGCAGCGTTGAGGGGCTAGCGGGGAGATACAATGAGCAGTTCTTC.

The CDR3 coding sequence is TGCAGCGTTTTATACACATCTAATGAAAAACTGTTTTTT. Translating gives CSVLYTSNEKLFF. This chain joins TRBV29-1 and TRBJ1-4, with D unclear. CDR3 size: 13 residues. The V gene lost 5 bases and the J gene lost 3 bases, with 10 bases spanning the gap. The germline gives CDR1 SQVTM, CDR2 ANQGSEA.

This chain joins TRBV6-6 and TRBJ2-1, with D possibly being TRBD1 or TRBD2 (5 bases each). The germline gives CDR1 MNHNY, CDR2 SVGAGI (reference sequence). The CDR3 is made up of 16 amino acids. The V gene lost 4 bases and the J gene lost 3 bases, with 16 bases spanning the gap. Here the CDR3 reads CASSWGTGDSYNEQFF. The CDR3 DNA sequence: TGTGCCAGCAGTTGGGGGACCGGCGACAGCTACAATGAGCAGTTCTTC.

CDR3 amino acids: CASSPYLMGGNTIYF. The CDR3 DNA is TGTGCCAGCAGCCCATACCTAATGGGTGGAAACACCATATATTTT. The chain couples TRBV6-1 to TRBJ1-3; D uncertain. The CDR3 consists of 15 residues. Germline CDR1 reads MNHNS; CDR2 reads SASEGT. The V gene lost 6 bases and the J gene lost 3 bases, with 15 bases spanning the gap.

The V gene is TRBV5-1, the J gene TRBJ2-1, with TRBD1 matching over 11 bases. V lost 3 bases and J lost 2; bases outside the gene matches: 1. The CDR3 totals 15 residues. Per germline, CDR1 SGHRS and CDR2 YFSETQ. CDR3 loop: CASSSGQGAYNEQFF. DNA for the CDR3: TGCGCCAGCAGCTCGGGACAGGGGGCCTACAATGAGCAGTTCTTC.

The J gene is TRBJ2-1, the V gene TRBV7-6; TRBD2 matches 8 bases. The CDR3 contains 13 residues. V dropped 1 base and J dropped 15; count of bases not matched to a gene: 8. Germline CDR1 SGHVS, CDR2 FNYEAQ. CDR3 nucleotides: TGTGCCAGCAGCTTAGGTCGGGGGGGAGAGATGTTCTTC. It translates to CASSLGRGGEMFF.

The chain couples TRBV19 to TRBJ2-7, with 9 bases that match TRBD2. This CDR3 contains 14 residues. V shed 1 base and J 4 bases; nucleotides not matched to a gene: 2. Germline-derived CDR1 and CDR2 are LNHDA and SQIVND (reference sequence). The CDR3 sequence is CASSIVAGGYEQYF. CDR3 nucleotide sequence: TGTGCCAGTAGTATAGTCGCGGGAGGGTACGAGCAGTACTTC.

The chain carries TRBV5-1 and TRBJ2-7, with TRBD1 as a possible D gene (6 bases). CDR1 and CDR2 (germline): SGHRS, YFSETQ. V lost 1 base to trimming and J lost 3 bases, with 14 bases between them. The CDR3 is made up of 15 amino acids. CDR3 region: CASSLSATGSYEQYF. CDR3 DNA: TGCGCCAGCAGCTTGTCTGCGACAGGAAGCTACGAGCAGTACTTC.

This clone showed up just once. The chain links TRBV29-1 to TRBJ2-1; 8 bases match TRBD2. The CDR3 spans 13 residues. CDR1 is SQVTM, CDR2 ANQGSEA, per germline. The CDR3 region has the DNA TGCAGTGCCCGGGGACTAGATAACAATGAGCAGTTCTTC. Translating gives CSARGLDNNEQFF.

This chain uses TRBV19 with TRBJ2-3; D unclear. Germline CDR1 and CDR2: LNHDA and SQIVND (reference sequence). The CDR3 is made up of 13 amino acids. The germline V and J ends were trimmed by 11 bases and 0 bases, with 12 bases remaining between them. CDR3 DNA: TGTGCCGTCTCTCGGATAAGCACAGATACGCAGTATTTT. Protein: CAVSRISTDTQYF.

In the case of this clone: The sample has other DNA sequences that encode this CDR3 too. The V and J genes are TRBV11-2 and TRBJ1-1; D unclear. Germline CDR1 SGHAT, CDR2 FQNNGV. V was clipped by 2 bases and J by 1 base, with 5 bases between them. This CDR3 is built from 13 residues. The DNA of the CDR3 is TGTGCCAGCAGCTTATGGGCGAACACTGAAGCTTTCTTT. This sequence encodes CASSLWANTEAFF.

As DNA, the CDR3 is TGTGCCAGCAGCGTGAGGGGAGGCTCCTACGAGCAGTACTTC. Translated, it gives CASSVRGGSYEQYF. This chain connects TRBV7-3 to TRBJ2-7, with D possibly being TRBD2 (6 bases). CDR3 length equals 14 residues. The germline V and J ends were trimmed by 5 bases and 0 bases, with 11 bases remaining between them. Germline loops: CDR1 SGHTA, CDR2 FQGTGA.

The rearrangement joins TRBV7-8 to TRBJ2-1; D remains unclear. Looked up from germline, CDR1 is SGHVS and CDR2 is FQNEAQ. The CDR3 is 14 amino acids. V gave up 5 bases and J gave up 0 bases, with 8 bases separating them. CDR3 bases: TGTGCCAGCAGCGTCGACCCCTCCTACAATGAGCAGTTCTTC. Its translation is CASSVDPSYNEQFF.

J is TRBJ2-1 and V is TRBV7-9; 7 bases fit TRBD1. V lost 0 bases to trimming and J lost 3 bases; unmatched junction nucleotides: 5. This CDR3 has 16 amino acids. Germline loops: CDR1 SEHNR, CDR2 FQNEAQ (reference sequence). CDR3 sequence (DNA): TGTGCCAGCAGCTTAGCCCGGACAGGCATCTACAATGAGCAGTTCTTC. Protein product: CASSLARTGIYNEQFF.

The genes are TRBV29-1 and TRBJ1-5; D is undetermined. V was cut by 7 bases and J by 4 bases, with 5 bases left in between. Germline CDR1 SQVTM, CDR2 ANQGSEA. CDR3 length: 10 amino acids. DNA for the CDR3: TGCAGCGGCGGAAATCAGCCCCAGCATTTT. It encodes CSGGNQPQHF.

The V call is TRBV6-1, the J call TRBJ1-2; D is ambiguous. V dropped 2 bases and J dropped 0 bases, with 7 bases sitting between them. This CDR3 comprises 14 residues. Germline V lookup: CDR1 MNHNS, CDR2 SASEGT. The CDR3 here is CASSEMAANYGYTF. The CDR3 coding sequence is TGTGCCAGCAGTGAAATGGCGGCTAACTATGGCTACACCTTC.